This entry features one TCR beta chain sequence. Its antigen target is currently unknown. The cohort was made up of about 670 healthy bone marrow donors. At the time of sampling, every cohort member was nominally healthy, though immune exposures that went unrecorded were likely present. The donor was CMV seronegative and was included in the group of 352 seronegative cohort members. A peripheral blood sample was provided by each donor, and peripheral blood mononuclear cells were used for TCR beta sequencing. The Qiagen DNeasy Blood Extraction Kit was used to extract genomic DNA from the blood cell samples. CDR3 length: 15 amino acids, cysteine to phenylalanine. This entry keeps only the CDR3 DNA: 45 bases, framed from base 1. The germline V gene provides CDR1 MNHEY and CDR2 SVGAGI. A distance of 8 bases separates the germline ends of V and J, which lose 2 bases and 0 bases respectively. These data belong to a study of cytomegalovirus exposure and HLA in healthy donors (dated by TCRdb to 2016 to 2017). About the study as a whole: An earlier analysis of some 620 of the donors reported about 300 Gb of sequence data and around 110 million unique TCR beta sequences obtained from some 170 million T cells. The T cell repertoires of 700 or so subjects were profiled by immunosequencing and related to cytomegalovirus serostatus. An early release that covered approximately 600 HLA-typed donors contained around 300 gigabases of sequencing data and around 80 million unique TCR sequences. Rather than using new phenotypic data, the later analysis identified candidate immune exposures from TCR beta sequences and from how often those sequences occurred across donors. High-throughput TCR immunosequencing, statistical association of individual TCRs with disease status, and machine learning were combined to predict cytomegalovirus infection status. In an earlier analysis of 587 of the donors, high-throughput TCR beta sequencing was used to judge whether each TCR beta V gene segment behaved as functional or pseudogenic. Because of strong linkage in the cohort, roughly five DR-DQ haplotypes were treated as single units for association and clustering. A later analysis re-examined previously published TCR beta repertoires from roughly 720 donors and added high-resolution HLA genotyping to investigate patterns of TCR occurrence. All discovery cohort repertoires had been generated on a single sequencing platform. A later genetic analysis used genome-wide SNP genotypes for about 55% of the 666 donors, treating that subset as a discovery cohort. The genetic ancestry cluster associated with self-reported Caucasian donors included 81% of the roughly 380 genotyped donors. Besides the first cohort of roughly 700 subjects, a separate validation cohort made up of 120 different subjects was used. Among almost 400 genotyped donors of the cohort, an average of 235,054 unique TCR beta nucleotide sequences were sequenced per donor, around a sixth of them non-productive. HLA typing covered class I and class II loci at four-digit resolution. The aim of the study was to test whether cataloging public T cell receptors could identify signatures of past pathogen exposure. Typing coverage varied by locus: 629-630 donors for A, B, C, DRB1 and DQB1; approximately 520 for DQA1; about 570 for DPA1; around 490 for DPB1. Alongside the repertoire data, information on donor age, sex, ethnicity and CMV serostatus was compiled.

The investigation overall reported the following: While some public TCRs were present in many individuals, most TCR sequences turned up only very rarely across donors. Because counts were too low, about 15 rarely observed V segments, including chromosome 9 orphons, were left out of the earlier analysis of some 640 of the donors. A later analysis reported that several top co-occurrence clusters appeared linked to parvovirus B19, influenza, CMV and Epstein-Barr virus. A further reported finding was that TCR beta sequences accurately predicted the HLA-A and HLA-B alleles for most subjects in the first cohort. In a later analysis, some 17,000 TCR beta sequences were associated with specific HLA alleles at a false discovery rate of 0.05. Correlated functional status among segregating V segments might be attributable to linkage disequilibrium, but an unknown experimental factor could not be ruled out. According to a later analysis, most CMV-associated TCR beta chains appeared to be HLA-restricted, and the HLA associations seemed to be driven largely by CMV exposure. A later genetic analysis associated a missense DCLRE1C variant with V-gene and J-gene trimming of TCR beta chains, and an independent cohort replicated the association. In the study, some 160 TCR beta chains were listed as associated with cytomegalovirus. Only TCR beta chains were sequenced in this cohort, and the absence of alpha or paired-chain data limited detectable features. Sequencing depth was assumed to be roughly uniform across donors in the presence/absence analyses, though that assumption may not hold. In vitro tests confirmed that a few of the cytomegalovirus-associated TCR beta chains recognize cytomegalovirus antigens. The authors suggested that the approach could potentially be generalized to other disease states and immunological phenotypes. Immune exposure information for the cohort was limited to CMV serostatus. A later genetic analysis reported fewer N-insertions in productive TCRs among donors in an Asian-associated ancestry cluster than the approximately 700-donor mean. In a later analysis, TCR association rates were found to vary across HLA loci, with the most associated TCRs seen for DRB1 alleles and the fewest for HLA-C alleles. The 87-base-pair reads could not distinguish some IMGT-functional V segments, including TRBV6-2 and TRBV6-3, so those segments were excluded. Assigning TCR associations to individual alleles was difficult when HLA alleles, especially DR and DQ, strongly co-occurred. In a later analysis, HLA-associated TCR beta chains were found to be more clonally expanded and to have lower generation probabilities than equally common non-associated chains. In both the original and validation cohorts, the classifier was reported to diagnose cytomegalovirus status with high specificity and sensitivity. An earlier analysis of some 590 of the donors showed that most TCR beta V segments appeared in productive rearrangements either about 87% or about 30% of the time, which broadly matched IMGT annotations. Because HLA typing was unavailable for some donors at each locus, only the typed subset was used in association tests. A cluster of highly shared sequence variants was judged likely to represent a technical artifact of the sequencing pipeline.

The library was made by the immunoSEQ multiplex PCR assay. For the multiplex PCR, a mixture combining 60 forward primers for TCR Vbeta segments and 13 reverse primers for TCR Jbeta segments was used. Amplification of the CDR3 region of rearranged TCR beta genes was performed with a multiplex PCR assay on genomic DNA. The Illumina HiSeq System was used to sequence the amplified TCR beta libraries as 87-base-pair reads. On the authors' methods: A later analysis tallied around 82 million unique TCR beta chains across the 640 or so repertoires, and approximately 11 million of those chains were shared by two or more donors. A nearest-neighbor algorithm error-corrected the raw reads and collapsed the reads into unique sequences, merging closely related sequences to remove PCR and sequencing errors. V, D and J gene segments were assigned by aligning CDR3 sequences to IMGT reference sequences. For a sequence to be retained, a match of at least six nucleotides was required to both a V gene segment and a J gene segment. A rearrangement was called productive if the CDR3 had no stop codons and remained in frame with V and J, and every other rearrangement was called non-productive. CDR3 was defined according to IMGT convention as the region running from the second conserved V-encoded cysteine to the conserved J-encoded phenylalanine. The earlier analysis of 500 to 750 of the donors excluded any sequence lacking an unambiguous match to a single V gene segment. An earlier analysis of a few hundred of the donors classified V segments as functional when productive rearrangements were above 56.7% and as segregating when the standard deviation between donors was above 5%. A statistical classification framework was built to diagnose cytomegalovirus status from the catalog of TCR beta chain sequences. A later analysis assigned V and J genes by comparing TCR nucleotide sequences with IMGT/GENE-DB human TR gene sequences. In a later analysis, CDR3 sequences and most-parsimonious VDJ recombination scenarios were assigned using the TCRdist pipeline. A later analysis defined each TCR beta chain by its CDR3 amino acid sequence plus V-gene family, and excluded reads lacking a unique V-gene family. A later analysis removed 600 or so highly shared, low-generation-probability nucleotide sequences to deal with suspected cross-contamination and a sequencing artifact. In a later analysis, a clonal expansion index was calculated for each public chain from normalized within-repertoire ranks of inferred template counts. A later analysis computed generation probabilities with a VDJ recombination model fitted to out-of-frame rearrangements, and checked the results against IGoR. Hypergeometric tests were used in a later analysis to score TCR-TCR, TCR-HLA and TCR-CMV co-occurrence, with a repertoire-size bias correction applied to the TCR pairs. False discovery rates were estimated in a later analysis by permuting HLA or CMV assignments 20 times. A later analysis grouped co-occurring TCRs with DBSCAN, adding TCRdist sequence similarity when clustering within HLA-allele-positive subsets. Repertoires with fewer than 30,000 or more than 120,000 public chains, plus five repertoires with anomalous nucleotide sharing, were excluded from co-occurrence clustering. TCRdb re-hosts the immuneACCESS table, in-frame sequences only. Its copies lack some clones; in the studies checked, an unresolved V gene accounts for under half of them, and the cause for the rest is not known. The V and J calls and the clone size are those of that table, but D and trimming were determined from the DNA. This sample's table has entries for tens of thousands of clones. About 8% of the sample is held by the ten biggest clonotypes.

The TCR sequence derives from a male donor in good health and CMV-seronegative. The chain is made from TRBV6-5 and TRBJ2-4; the D gene is perhaps TRBD2, from 5 matching bases. Sequenced sample: PBMCs. The sequence in DNA is TGTGCCAGCAGTTACGACGGGGTAGCCAAAAACATTCAGTACTTC. This sequence encodes CASSYDGVAKNIQYF.